One sample yielded the 14 T cell receptor beta chains listed below, sequenced in a study of cytomegalovirus exposure and HLA in healthy donors. The PCR employed 60 Vbeta primers together with 13 Jbeta primers. Produced via immunoSEQ multiplex PCR; TCRdb's table is partial and in-frame only. The data show roughly 220,000 clones, 82% seen once. Input material: PBMCs. Source of these receptors: a woman between 40 and 50 years old in good health and CMV-seronegative.

CDR3 protein: CASSYSILNEQYF. CDR3 coding DNA: TGTGCCAGCAGTTACTCGATACTGAACGAGCAGTACTTC. The V call is TRBV6-5, the J call TRBJ2-7, with D unresolved. The germline CDR1 and CDR2 sequences are MNHEY and SVGAGI. CDR3 length equals 13 residues. Trimming took 0 bases from V and 5 from J, leaving 8 bases between them.

The chain carries TRBV5-8 and TRBJ2-5; perhaps TRBD2 as D (6 bases). The CDR3 totals 14 residues. Trimming removed 1 base from V and 9 bases from J, with 16 bases in between. CDR1 and CDR2 from the germline V gene are SGHTS and YDEGEE. For the CDR3, the DNA is TGTGCCAGCAGCTTGTTGTGGAGGGGTGGGCCCCAGTACTTC. Protein product: CASSLLWRGGPQYF.

This chain links TRBV7-9 with TRBJ2-5; 7 nucleotides line up with TRBD2. The V gene's germline CDR1 is SEHNR and CDR2 FQNEAQ (reference sequence). Germline trimming cut 1 base from V and 5 bases from J; bases unmatched to any gene: 4. The CDR3 has 14 amino acids. CDR3 sequence reads: CASSLVAGVETQYF. In nucleotides, the CDR3 is TGTGCCAGCAGCTTAGTGGCGGGAGTGGAGACCCAGTACTTC. The full variable domain, rest sourced from reference TRBV7-9 and TRBJ2-5, is DTGVSQNPRHKITKRGQNVTFRCDPISEHNRLYWYRQTLGQGPEFLTYFQNEAQLEKSRLLSDRFSAERPKGSFSTLEIQRTEQGDSAMYLCASSLVAGVETQYFGPGTRLLVL.

This chain's CDR3 is CASSAPGAYEQYF. CDR3 in DNA: TGTGCCAGCAGTGCCCCAGGGGCCTACGAGCAGTACTTC. This chain joins TRBV6-6 and TRBJ2-5, with a weak D call TRBD1 (6 bases). The J call is doubtful: the DNA matches TRBJ2-7 better. CDR3 length: 13 residues. Germline V gene lookup returns CDR1 MNHNY and CDR2 SVGAGI (reference sequence).

This clone was counted only a few times. The CDR3 reads CASSWTANYGYTF. Written as DNA, the CDR3 is TGTGCCAGTAGCTGGACAGCCAACTATGGCTACACCTTC. The chain employs TRBV19 and TRBJ1-2; tentatively, D is TRBD1 (6 bases). Looked up from germline, CDR1 is LNHDA and CDR2 is SQIVND (reference sequence). The CDR3 is 13 residues long. Trimming took off 6 bases at V and 2 bases at J, with 10 bases between the two ends.

The V gene is TRBV6-5, the J gene TRBJ1-2; 8 nucleotides align to TRBD1. Trimming removed 2 bases from V and 7 bases from J; junction bases left unmatched: 0. Per germline, CDR1 MNHEY and CDR2 SVGAGI. The CDR3 spans 12 residues. CDR3 coding DNA: TGTGCCAGCAGTTACGGGACAGGTGGCTACACCTTC. Its protein product is CASSYGTGGYTF.

The V and J genes are TRBV7-9 and TRBJ2-7; D is possibly TRBD2 (5 bases). CDR1 and CDR2 from the germline V gene are SEHNR and FQNEAQ (reference sequence). V gave up 2 bases and J gave up 2 bases, with 19 bases separating them. The CDR3 covers 17 residues. Written as DNA, the CDR3 is TGTGCCAGCAGCTTAACCAAGACGGCGGGTTCTGCCTACGAGCAGTACTTC. Amino acids: CASSLTKTAGSAYEQYF.

The chain links TRBV11-2 to TRBJ1-2, with 7 nucleotides matching TRBD1. This CDR3 region has 17 residues. The V segment lost 5 bases and the J segment 3 bases; nucleotides outside the gene matches: 15. Germline loops: CDR1 SGHAT, CDR2 FQNNGV. DNA of the CDR3: TGTGCCAGCAGCCCCAGGGGGTCTGTCGGGCCGGACTATGGCTACACCTTC. This translates into CASSPRGSVGPDYGYTF.

This chain uses TRBV11-3 with TRBJ1-1; D remains unclear. CDR1 is SGHNT and CDR2 is YENEEA in the germline V gene. V lost 5 bases to trimming and J lost 5 bases, with 9 bases between them. There are 12 residues in the CDR3. CDR3 in amino acids: CASSSTGTEAFF. The CDR3 nucleotides read TGTGCCAGCAGCAGTACCGGTACTGAAGCTTTCTTT.

This chain links TRBV5-4 with TRBJ2-2, with TRBD1 matching 7 bases. V dropped 5 bases and J dropped 4; count of bases not matched to a gene: 2. CDR1 and CDR2 from the germline V gene are SGHNT and YYREEE (reference sequence). The CDR3 sequence is 13 residues long. CDR3 sequence (DNA): TGTGCCAGCAGGTACAGGGGCACCGGGGAGCTGTTTTTT. It encodes CASRYRGTGELFF.

The V call is TRBV6-1, the J call TRBJ2-1; 13 nucleotides match TRBD2. CDR1 MNHNS and CDR2 SASEGT come from the germline V gene. The ends lost 2 bases at V and 6 bases at J; junction bases unmatched: 10. The CDR3 has 18 residues. The CDR3, as DNA: TGTGCCAGCAGTGAATCCTATCAAGGGACTAGCGGGACCAATGAGCAGTTCTTC. It is translated as CASSESYQGTSGTNEQFF.

This clone was seen a single time. The genes are TRBV19 and TRBJ1-5; a weak D match, TRBD1 (5 bases). The CDR3 consists of 14 residues. The V end was cut by 7 bases, the J end by 4 bases, with 14 bases between. Per the germline V gene, CDR1 is LNHDA and CDR2 is SQIVND (reference sequence). CDR3 bases: TGTGCCAGTACGCGGGACGGACCAAATCAGCCCCAGCATTTT. It specifies CASTRDGPNQPQHF. Complete variable domain (other parts from reference TRBV19 and TRBJ1-5): DGGITQSPKYLFRKEGQNVTLSCEQNLNHDAMYWYRQDPGQGLRLIYYSQIVNDFQKGDIAEGYSVSREKKESFPLTVTSAQKNPTAFYLCASTRDGPNQPQHFGDGTRLSIL.

V is TRBV7-7 and J is TRBJ2-1; D may be TRBD1 (5 bases). V lost 6 bases, J lost 7 bases, and 13 bases lay in between. The CDR3 contains 13 residues. Germline lookup yields CDR1 SSHAT and CDR2 FNYEAQ (reference sequence). CDR3 in amino acids: CASSGDRYNEQFF. The CDR3 DNA is TGTGCCAGCAGTGGAGACAGATATAATGAGCAGTTCTTC.

The chain is built from TRBV5-4 and TRBJ2-7; tentatively, D is TRBD1 (5 bases). CDR1 and CDR2 (germline): SGHNT, YYREEE (reference sequence). CDR3 length: 14 residues. V lost 2 bases and J 0 bases, leaving 9 bases between the germline ends. The CDR3 loop reads CASSFGRVSYEQYF. The CDR3 coding sequence is TGTGCCAGCAGCTTCGGCAGGGTCTCCTACGAGCAGTACTTC.